This T cell receptor beta chain was obtained from a study of T cells after yellow fever vaccination. Trimming removed 3 bases from V and 0 bases from J, with 17 bases in between. Germline V gene lookup returns CDR1 KGHSH and CDR2 LQKENI. The CDR3 is made up of 18 amino acids. One entry per CDR3 protein, called by TCRdb with MiXCR from the 5' RACE reads. The table has some 100,000 distinct CDR3 sequences, about 8.8% seen once. This clonotype was counted between two and nine times. This specimen consisted of CD8+ T cells not binding an NS4B(214-222) dextramer, sorted from PBMCs, obtained around 14 days after the first yellow fever vaccination. The gene calls are TRBV18 and TRBJ1-4, with D possibly TRBD1 on 6 matching bases. The sequence derives from a man aged 18-30 years who received the YFV17D yellow fever vaccine. CDR3 protein: CASSPTSGVYATNEKLFF. The CDR3 nucleotides read TGTGCCAGCTCACCCACGTCAGGGGTCTATGCAACTAATGAAAAACTGTTTTTT.